This T cell receptor (beta chain) derives from a study of T cell responses to AZD1222 COVID-19 vaccine. Assay used: immunoSEQ multiplex PCR; TCRdb lists only in-frame clones, some missing. The repertoire has about 180,000 clones, 75% to 90% of them found once; the top ten carry 4% to 4.5%. Germline values: CDR1 MDHEN, CDR2 SYDVKM. Between the trimmed V and J ends, which lost 5 bases and 9 bases, there was a span of 16 bases. The CDR3 has 13 residues. The chain uses TRBV28 and TRBJ1-2, with D possibly TRBD1 on 5 matching bases. This sequence originates from an adult who received the MenACWY meningococcal vaccine as a control. Specimen: peripheral blood, collected 28 days after the second dose of the MenACWY control vaccine. This chain's CDR3 is CASSQTVTMSYTF. CDR3 bases: TGTGCCAGCAGTCAGACAGTCACTATGAGCTACACCTTC.